These 19 T cell receptor beta chains came from one sample sequenced in a study of identical twins (TCRdb year 2016). Receptor libraries were prepared by 5' RACE. For sequencing, an Illumina HiSeq 2000 was employed. The public reads were reprocessed in TCRdb via fastp at Q25 and MiXCR, keeping in-frame beta chains. Entries are consolidated by CDR3 protein sequence, retaining the most common genes and DNA. This sample lists about 190,000 distinct CDR3 sequences; about 16% were detected once. The top ten constitute 40% of the sample. These sequences were also reported in another study, on T cells expressing NK-cell markers.

Source material: CD8+ T cells sorted from blood. These receptors all come from a woman aged 18-30 years in good health.

This sequence joins TRBV29-1 and TRBJ2-7, with D perhaps TRBD2 (5 bases). Per the germline V gene, CDR1 is SQVTM and CDR2 is ANQGSEA. The CDR3 covers 13 residues. Trimming took 6 bases from V and 0 from J, leaving 12 bases between them. The CDR3 reads CSVWTGNSYEQYF. Here the CDR3 DNA reads TGCAGCGTATGGACGGGGAACTCCTACGAGCAGTACTTC.

Many counts were recorded for this clonotype. This chain connects TRBV7-2 to TRBJ2-7; 8 positions agree with TRBD2. The CDR3 is 14 residues long. Looked up from germline, CDR1 is SGHTA and CDR2 is FQGNSA. J lost 2 bases, V lost 3 bases, and 3 bases had no gene match. The CDR3: CASSFLAGPYEQYF. The DNA for the CDR3 is TGTGCCAGCAGCTTCTTAGCGGGACCCTACGAGCAGTACTTC.

The chain employs TRBV30 and TRBJ2-7, with 9 bases matching TRBD2. In germline, CDR1 is GTSNPN, CDR2 SVGIG (reference sequence). J lost 6 bases, V lost 5 bases, and 11 bases had no gene match. The CDR3 contains 14 residues. CDR3 protein: CAWSVAAGGGEQYF. CDR3 nucleotide sequence: TGTGCCTGGTCGGTAGCAGCGGGAGGCGGCGAGCAGTACTTC.

This chain connects TRBV20-1 to TRBJ2-5; 7 nucleotides match TRBD2. This CDR3 is 12 amino acids long. Germline V gene sequence: CDR1 DFQATT, CDR2 SNEGSKA (reference sequence). The V gene end was trimmed by 5 bases and the J gene end by 5 bases; junction bases not matched to a gene: 5. Written as DNA, the CDR3 is TGCAGTGCTTTCTCCGGGAGGGAGACCCAGTACTTC. Its protein product is CSAFSGRETQYF.

The V gene is TRBV10-2, the J gene TRBJ2-5, with a tentative D call TRBD2 (6 bases). V lost 3 bases to trimming and J lost 4 bases, with 18 bases between them. CDR1 is WSHSY and CDR2 is SAAADI in the germline V gene. This CDR3 has 16 residues. The CDR3, as DNA: TGCGCCAGCAGTGATGAGTGGAGGGCTCGCCTAGAGACCCAGTACTTC. This encodes CASSDEWRARLETQYF.

In this sample, this clonotype turned up a few times. This sequence joins TRBV5-4 and TRBJ2-2, with 8 nucleotides matching TRBD2. The CDR3 totals 15 residues. The germline V gene encodes CDR1 SGHNT and CDR2 YYREEE (reference sequence). With V trimmed by 0 bases and J by 4 bases, 2 bases remained unmatched. The CDR3 here is CASSLGTSPTGELFF. In DNA, the CDR3 is TGTGCCAGCAGCTTGGGGACTAGCCCCACCGGGGAGCTGTTTTTT.

This chain connects TRBV20-1 to TRBJ2-3; no clear D. This CDR3 comprises 15 residues. V was clipped by 7 bases and J by 2 bases, with 19 bases between them. Looked up from germline, CDR1 is DFQATT and CDR2 is SNEGSKA (reference sequence). The CDR3 nucleotides read TGCAGTGTTACCCAGCTAGGATTTCCCACAGATACGCAGTATTTT. Amino acids: CSVTQLGFPTDTQYF.

This rearrangement joins TRBV7-2 to TRBJ2-7; TRBD1 aligns across 9 bases. The CDR3 sequence is 15 residues long. V lost 2 bases to trimming and J lost 3 bases; unmatched junction nucleotides: 5. CDR1 is SGHTA and CDR2 is FQGNSA in the germline V gene. The CDR3 loop is CASSLSGDRDYEQYF. The CDR3 DNA sequence: TGTGCCAGCAGCTTAAGCGGGGACAGGGACTACGAGCAGTACTTC.

The table lists this clonotype with a few counts. This chain joins TRBV20-1 and TRBJ2-7; unclear D gene. This CDR3 comprises 16 residues. Trimming left V 1 base short and J 4 bases short, with 20 bases between. Germline CDR1 DFQATT, CDR2 SNEGSKA (reference sequence). In DNA, the CDR3 is TGCAGTGCTAGAGCTTCCCAAGGGCAGCTTTGGTACGAGCAGTACTTC. Translating it yields CSARASQGQLWYEQYF.

The chain couples TRBV30 to TRBJ2-1, with 10 bases matching TRBD2. The CDR3 is 13 residues long. Trimming took 8 bases from V and 4 from J; bases not matched to a gene: 5. Germline V gives CDR1 GTSNPN, CDR2 SVGIG (reference sequence). For the CDR3, the DNA is TGTGCCGGTCGGACTAGCGGTTACAATGAGCAGTTCTTC. It translates to CAGRTSGYNEQFF. Supplemented by reference TRBV30 and TRBJ2-1, the full variable domain reads SQTIHQWPATLVQPVGSPLSLECTVEGTSNPNLYWYRQAAGRGLQLLFYSVGIGQISSEVPQNLSASRPQDRQFILSSKKLLLSDSGFYLCAGRTSGYNEQFFGPGTRLTVL.

V is TRBV11-2 and J is TRBJ1-2; the D gene is possibly TRBD1 (5 bases). CDR1 is SGHAT, CDR2 FQNNGV, per germline. The ends were cut back, 1 base at V and 4 bases at J, with 28 bases in the middle. The CDR3 is 20 residues long. CDR3 sequence (DNA): TGTGCCAGCAGCTTAGTCGGAGTCGGTCCCGACAGTCCTCGAGTCTATGGCTACACCTTC. It specifies CASSLVGVGPDSPRVYGYTF.

This sequence joins TRBV5-1 and TRBJ1-1; TRBD1 is a possible D gene (5 bases). The germline V and J ends were trimmed by 1 base and 0 bases, with 10 bases remaining between them. The V gene's germline CDR1 is SGHRS and CDR2 YFSETQ. CDR3 length equals 15 residues. CDR3 loop: CASSLSGAVNTEAFF. DNA of the CDR3: TGCGCCAGCAGCTTGTCTGGGGCGGTGAACACTGAAGCTTTCTTT. Based on the CDR3 plus reference TRBV5-1 and TRBJ1-1, the full variable domain is KAGVTQTPRYLIKTRGQQVTLSCSPISGHRSVSWYQQTPGQGLQFLFEYFSETQRNKGNFPGRFSGRQFSNSRSEMNVSTLELGDSALYLCASSLSGAVNTEAFFGQGTRLTVV.

This clonotype was seen only a few times. In nucleotides, the CDR3 is TGTGCCAGCAGCGTAAACGGGGTCGGAGATACGCAGTATTTT. It codes for CASSVNGVGDTQYF. The chain couples TRBV9 to TRBJ2-3; a possible D gene is TRBD2 (5 bases). The CDR3 is made up of 14 amino acids. V was shortened by 1 base and J by 5 bases, with 11 bases between the two germline ends. The V gene's germline CDR1 is SGDLS and CDR2 YYNGEE.

This chain connects TRBV7-6 to TRBJ2-1, with D possibly being TRBD1 or TRBD2 (5 bases each). Germline V lookup: CDR1 SGHVS, CDR2 FNYEAQ. Trimming cost V 10 bases and J 7 bases, with 14 bases left between them. The CDR3 loop spans 12 amino acids. The CDR3 reads CAIRGPGNEQFF. CDR3 sequence (DNA): TGTGCCATCCGGGGACCGGGGAATGAGCAGTTCTTC.

In this sample, this clonotype turned up a few times. This sequence joins TRBV5-5 and TRBJ1-2; TRBD1 matches 12 bases. J was trimmed by 5 bases and V by 6 bases; bases with no gene match: 14. The CDR3 runs to 17 residues. Germline assignment: CDR1 SGHKS and CDR2 YYEKEE (reference sequence). CDR3 nucleotide sequence: TGTGCCAGCACCCTCGATCCCGGGACAGGGGGCGGTTATGGCTACACCTTC. This codes for CASTLDPGTGGGYGYTF.

This clonotype appeared a few times. The J gene is TRBJ2-5, the V gene TRBV6-1, with a tentative D call TRBD2 (6 bases). CDR1 is MNHNS and CDR2 is SASEGT in the germline V gene. The CDR3 contains 13 residues. The ends were cut back, 6 bases at V and 4 bases at J, with 12 bases in the middle. CDR3 sequence reads: CASRGGDAETQYF. The CDR3 DNA sequence: TGTGCCAGCAGGGGAGGAGACGCAGAGACCCAGTACTTC.

This clonotype has a handful of counts. CDR3 bases: TGTGCCAGCAGTCCGGTCCAGGCGGGCACTGAAGCTTTCTTT. Residues: CASSPVQAGTEAFF. V gene TRBV3-1 combines with J gene TRBJ1-1; D gene uncertain. This CDR3 spans 14 amino acids. Germline V gene sequence: CDR1 LGHDT, CDR2 YNNKEL (reference sequence). V was pared by 6 bases and J by 4 bases, with 15 bases between.

This clonotype was detected only a few times. The V gene is TRBV7-8, the J gene TRBJ2-3, with a possible D match to TRBD2 (6 bases). This CDR3 spans 15 amino acids. V lost 5 bases and J 1 base, leaving 13 bases between the germline ends. CDR1 and CDR2 from the germline V gene are SGHVS and FQNEAQ. This chain's CDR3 is CASSATGTGTDTQYF. For the CDR3, the DNA is TGTGCCAGCAGCGCCACCGGGACTGGCACAGATACGCAGTATTTT.

J is TRBJ2-7 and V is TRBV6-2 or TRBV6-3; D call uncertain. Germline values: CDR1 MNHEY, CDR2 SVGEGT. Trimming cost V 0 bases and J 2 bases, with 14 bases left between them. This CDR3 is built from 16 residues. The DNA of the CDR3 is TGTGCCAGCAGTTACTCCGTGGATAGTGGGACCTACGAGCAGTACTTC. Translated: CASSYSVDSGTYEQYF.